A selection of T cell receptor beta chains follows, all from one sample in a study of tumor-infiltrating lymphocytes in localized non-small cell lung cancer. Clones were sequenced by immunoSEQ multiplex PCR, and TCRdb holds only the in-frame ones, with some missing. The sample includes 10,000 to 15,000 clones, approximately 80% seen only once; the top ten take about 12%. The sequencing sample was made of lung tumor tissue. These receptor sequences come from a human donor with non-small cell lung cancer. The CDR3 runs from the conserved cysteine through the conserved F or W. Each record gives: V gene, clone size, J gene, D gene, CDR3 DNA, CDR3 protein. A D gene is named only where the DNA matches it firmly. Where a row states a size, it is once, few, many or the class of an expanded clone; other rows omit it.

>TRBV18|-|TRBJ2-2|-
TGTGCCAGCTCACCACTGGGTGCCAACACCGGGGAGCTGTTTTTT
CASSPLGANTGELFF
>TRBV29-1|-|TRBJ2-5|TRBD1
TGCAGCGGTGGACAGGGCCAAGAGACCCAGTACTTC
CSGGQGQETQYF
>TRBV15|once|TRBJ2-4|TRBD1
TGTGCCACCAGCGCCCCAGGGGACAGCGTAGCCAAAAACATTCAGTACTTC
CATSAPGDSVAKNIQYF
>TRBV7-8|once|TRBJ1-1|-
TGTGCCAGCAGCTTCGTCGGGGGTGAGGCTTTCTTT
CASSFVGGEAFF
>TRBV11-3|-|TRBJ2-2|-
TGTGCCAGCAGCTCTAGGGGGGCGGACACCGGGGAGCTGTTTTTT
CASSSRGADTGELFF
>TRBV11-3|once|TRBJ2-7|-
TGTGCCAGCAGCCCCACTATGGCCCCCTACGAGCAGTACTTC
CASSPTMAPYEQYF
>TRBV4-1|few|TRBJ1-1|TRBD1
TGCGCCAGCAGCTCCCCAGGACAGGCATGGAGCACTGAAGCTTTCTTT
CASSSPGQAWSTEAFF
>TRBV6-6|few|TRBJ2-7|-
TGTGCCAGCAGTTACGCAGGCTCCTACGAGCAGTACTTC
CASSYAGSYEQYF
>TRBV6-5|-|TRBJ1-6|TRBD1
TGTGCCAGCAGTTACTCTGCGACAGGGAATCGGTCACCCCTCCACTTT
CASSYSATGNRSPLHF
>TRBV7-8|-|TRBJ1-1|TRBD1
TGTGCCAGCAGTCTCTCCAGGACAGGGGGACTCATGAACACTGAAGCTTTCTTT
CASSLSRTGGLMNTEAFF
>TRBV6-1|-|TRBJ1-2|TRBD1
TGTGCCAGCAGTGAAGCAACGAGGGGGCTATATGGCTACACCTTC
CASSEATRGLYGYTF
>TRBV7-8|-|TRBJ1-1|-
TGTGCCAGCACCTCCCTGGGGGGCACGAGCACTGAAGCTTTCTTT
CASTSLGGTSTEAFF
>TRBV7-9|-|TRBJ2-7|-
TGTGCCAGCAGTCACACATTCGACTACGAGCAGTACTTC
CASSHTFDYEQYF
>TRBV6-4|-|TRBJ1-1|TRBD1
TGTGCCAGCAGGCCACAGGGGTTGAGCACTGAAGCTTTCTTT
CASRPQGLSTEAFF
>TRBV5-4|-|TRBJ2-6|-
TGTGCCAGCAGCTCGAGTGGTTCCTCTGGGGCCAACGTCCTGACTTTC
CASSSSGSSGANVLTF
>TRBV23-1|few|TRBJ1-2|TRBD1
TGCGCCAGCAGTCAATTTGGGACAGCAGCTAACTATGGCTACACCTTC
CASSQFGTAANYGYTF
>TRBV6-6|-|TRBJ1-1|TRBD1
TGTGCCAGCAGCCAAACTGACAGGGGGAACACTGAAGCTTTCTTT
CASSQTDRGNTEAFF
>TRBV7-6|-|TRBJ2-1|-
TGTGCCAGCAGCCCGCGGGTCACAGGGAAGAATGAGCAGTTCTTC
CASSPRVTGKNEQFF
>TRBV4-3|medium-sized|TRBJ1-2|TRBD1
TGCGCCAGCAGCCTCCACGGACAGGGTAACTATGGCTACACCTTC
CASSLHGQGNYGYTF
>TRBV4-3|-|TRBJ2-7|-
TGCGCCAGCAGCCAAGTGTACGGGGCGAACTACGAGCAGTACTTC
CASSQVYGANYEQYF
>TRBV6-5|-|TRBJ1-1|-
TGTGCCAGCAAATTGGGGTGGGCTCGGAACACTGAAGCTTTCTTT
CASKLGWARNTEAFF
>TRBV19|few|TRBJ2-1|-
TGTGCCAGTAGTCCAAGACAGGGAGGGGTTTACAATGAGCAGTTCTTC
CASSPRQGGVYNEQFF
>TRBV5-1|-|TRBJ1-5|TRBD1
TGCGCCAGCAGCTCTTCAGGGACAGATCAGCCCCAGCATTTT
CASSSSGTDQPQHF
>TRBV11-2|once|TRBJ2-2|TRBD2
TGTGCCAGCAGTTACTCCGGGGGGTTGGGGCGGAGCACCGGGGAGCTGTTTTTT
CASSYSGGLGRSTGELFF
>TRBV2|once|TRBJ2-5|-
TGTGCCAGCAGTGAAGAATTGACCCAGTACTTC
CASSEELTQYF
>TRBV7-2|once|TRBJ1-5|-
TGTGCCAGCAGCTTCCCAAATCAGCCCCAGCATTTT
CASSFPNQPQHF
>TRBV10-1|-|TRBJ1-6|-
TGCGCCAGCAGTGAGTTGTGGGACCGAAATTCACCCCTCCACTTT
CASSELWDRNSPLHF
>TRBV7-2|-|TRBJ2-7|-
TGTGCCAGCAGCTTTCATTACGAGCAGTACTTC
CASSFHYEQYF
>TRBV30|-|TRBJ2-2|-
TGTGCCTGGAGTGTACTCAGGATAGAGAGCACCGGGGAGCTGTTTTTT
CAWSVLRIESTGELFF
>TRBV7-9|-|TRBJ2-7|TRBD2
TGTGCCAGCAGCTTACGCGGGGGGAACTACGAGCAGTACTTC
CASSLRGGNYEQYF
>TRBV19|-|TRBJ1-1|-
TGTGCCAGTAGTAATTCTCCGGGGGCGCGGAACACTGAAGCTTTCTTT
CASSNSPGARNTEAFF